This T cell receptor beta chain was observed in a study of OX40 agonist ivuxolimab in advanced cancers. Study results and limitations: Some of the nonresponding patients also showed low levels of normalized T-cell clonal expansion.

Points on this clone: What it binds is not known.

The CDR3 is made up of 13 amino acids. V was trimmed by 3 bases and J by 3 bases, leaving 8 bases between them. Germline V gene data show CDR1 as MDHEN and CDR2 as SYDVKM. The table came from immunoSEQ multiplex PCR; TCRdb's copy has only in-frame clones and leaves some out. The table includes around 53,000 clones, over 80% detected once. This sequence originates from an adult with an advanced solid tumor such as melanoma, head and neck, liver or kidney cancer. This chain connects TRBV28 to TRBJ1-1; D gene ambiguous. Sequencing used CD4+ or CD8+ T cells sorted from blood, obtained in a trial of the OX40 agonist ivuxolimab. CDR3 protein: CASSLTQDTEAFF. The CDR3 DNA follows: TGTGCCAGCAGTTTGACTCAAGACACTGAAGCTTTCTTT.